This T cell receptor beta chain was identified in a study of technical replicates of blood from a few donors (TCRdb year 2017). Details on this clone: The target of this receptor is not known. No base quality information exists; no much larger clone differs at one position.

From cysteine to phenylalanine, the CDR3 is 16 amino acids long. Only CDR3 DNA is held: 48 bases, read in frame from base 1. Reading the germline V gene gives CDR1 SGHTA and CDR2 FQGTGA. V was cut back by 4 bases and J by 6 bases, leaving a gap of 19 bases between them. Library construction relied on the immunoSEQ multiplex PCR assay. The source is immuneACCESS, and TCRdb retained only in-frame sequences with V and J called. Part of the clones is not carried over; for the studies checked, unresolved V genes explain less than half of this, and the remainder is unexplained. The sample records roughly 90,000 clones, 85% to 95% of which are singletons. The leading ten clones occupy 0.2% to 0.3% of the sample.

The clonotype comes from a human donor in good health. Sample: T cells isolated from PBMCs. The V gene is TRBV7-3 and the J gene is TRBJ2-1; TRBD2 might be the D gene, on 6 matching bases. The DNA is TGTGCCAGCAGCTCAAGCATTGATCGGGGGTCCAATGAGCAGTTCTTC. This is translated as CASSSSIDRGSNEQFF. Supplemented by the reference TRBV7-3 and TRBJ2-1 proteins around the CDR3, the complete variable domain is GAGVSQTPSNKVTEKGKYVELRCDPISGHTALYWYRQSLGQGPEFLIYFQGTGAADDSGLPNDRFFAVRPEGSVSTLKIQRTERGDSAVYLCASSSSIDRGSNEQFFGPGTRLTVL.